Listed below are T cell receptor beta chains from one sample, sequenced in a study of neurological immune-mediated disorders. MiXCR was run by TCRdb on the 5' RACE reads, yielding one entry per CDR3 protein. Counted here are 20,000 or so distinct CDR3 sequences, around 10% occurring once; the ten biggest clones make up approximately 28%. Sequencing was done on a sample of CD8+ T cells from blood. Receptors were obtained from a woman aged 45 to 65 in good health. Each CDR3 is given with its conserved first and last residue. Each record gives: D gene, J gene, CDR3 length, V gene, clone size, CDR3 DNA, CDR3 protein. D genes are given only for firm matches. Size tells how often a clone was seen (once, few, many) or the class of an expanded clone, and some rows leave it out.

D: .; J: TRBJ2-1; length: 11; V: TRBV6-6; size: many; DNA: TGTGCCAGCAGCCCGGGTGGCGAGCAGTTCTTC; CDR3: CASSPGGEQFF
D: .; J: TRBJ2-7; length: 16; V: TRBV6-1; size: many; DNA: TGTGCCAGCAGGATCTTTGGGGGCCCGTCTTGGAACGAGCAGTACTTC; CDR3: CASRIFGGPSWNEQYF
D: .; J: TRBJ2-1; length: 11; V: TRBV5-1; size: many; DNA: TGCGCCAGCAGCTTGGGGACAGAGCAGTTCTTC; CDR3: CASSLGTEQFF
D: .; J: TRBJ2-3; length: 14; V: TRBV5-1; size: .; DNA: TGCGTCAGCAGCTTGGGGGCGGACACAGATACGCAGTATTTT; CDR3: CVSSLGADTDTQYF
D: TRBD2; J: TRBJ2-7; length: 15; V: TRBV5-1; size: many; DNA: TGCGCCAGCAGCTTGGCGGAGGGACTAATCGTCGAGCAGTACTTC; CDR3: CASSLAEGLIVEQYF
D: TRBD1; J: TRBJ2-1; length: 15; V: TRBV27; size: many; DNA: TGTGCCAGCAGCCCTTTAGGGACAGGAATCAATGAGCAGTTCTTC; CDR3: CASSPLGTGINEQFF
D: TRBD1; J: TRBJ1-5; length: 15; V: TRBV5-6; size: many; DNA: TGTGCCAGCAGCCTGGGGACAGGTCCACATCAGCCCCAGCATTTT; CDR3: CASSLGTGPHQPQHF
D: .; J: TRBJ1-3; length: 13; V: TRBV14; size: many; DNA: TGTGCCAGCAGCCAAGGAGGGCTCAACACCATATATTTT; CDR3: CASSQGGLNTIYF
D: .; J: TRBJ2-3; length: 11; V: TRBV10-3; size: many; DNA: TGTGCCATCAGTGACGGGGGTACGCAGTATTTT; CDR3: CAISDGGTQYF
D: .; J: TRBJ1-2; length: 15; V: TRBV7-6; size: many; DNA: TGTGCCAGCAGCTCCTGGGGGGGGAGCTTCTATGGCTACACCTTC; CDR3: CASSSWGGSFYGYTF
D: .; J: TRBJ2-1; length: 15; V: TRBV7-7; size: many; DNA: TGTGCCAGCAGCTTAGACGTCAGCTCCTACAATGAGCAGTTCTTC; CDR3: CASSLDVSSYNEQFF
D: TRBD1; J: TRBJ1-2; length: 18; V: TRBV27; size: many; DNA: TGTGCCAGCAGTCATCTCCCGGGACAGGGGGCTTCCAGCTATGGCTACACCTTC; CDR3: CASSHLPGQGASSYGYTF
D: TRBD1; J: TRBJ2-1; length: 16; V: TRBV27; size: .; DNA: TGTGCCAGCAGTCATCGGACAGGGGGCTCCTACAATGAGCAGTTCTTC; CDR3: CASSHRTGGSYNEQFF
D: .; J: TRBJ2-7; length: 13; V: TRBV30; size: many; DNA: TGTGCCTGGTCACCAGGGTGGGCCAACGAGCAGTACTTC; CDR3: CAWSPGWANEQYF
D: .; J: TRBJ1-1; length: 16; V: TRBV7-8; size: .; DNA: TGTGCCAGCAGCTTAAGGAGTGGTAGATTAAACACTGAAGCTTTCTTT; CDR3: CASSLRSGRLNTEAFF
D: .; J: TRBJ2-1; length: 16; V: TRBV20-1; size: many; DNA: TGCAGTGCTAGAGATCGTTTGGGCTCAAACTACAATGAGCAGTTCTTC; CDR3: CSARDRLGSNYNEQFF
D: .; J: TRBJ1-5; length: 14; V: TRBV20-1; size: .; DNA: TGCAGTGCTAGTTCGGCGGGGCTGTATCAGCCCCAGCATTTT; CDR3: CSASSAGLYQPQHF
D: .; J: TRBJ1-2; length: 14; V: TRBV7-9; size: many; DNA: TGTGCCAGCTTTGTGATTCGGGGTTCCTATGGCTACACCTTC; CDR3: CASFVIRGSYGYTF
D: .; J: TRBJ1-5; length: 18; V: TRBV28; size: many; DNA: TGTGCCAGCAGTTTTCCCCTAAGTGGACGGTATAGCAATCAGCCCCAGCATTTT; CDR3: CASSFPLSGRYSNQPQHF
D: TRBD2; J: TRBJ2-3; length: 16; V: TRBV5-1; size: many; DNA: TGCGCCAGCAGCTTGGAGGCTAGCGGGGGCACAGATACGCAGTATTTT; CDR3: CASSLEASGGTDTQYF
D: TRBD1; J: TRBJ2-7; length: 15; V: TRBV7-2; size: many; DNA: TGTGCCAGCAGCCCAGAGAACAGGGGGCCGTGGGAGCAGTACTTC; CDR3: CASSPENRGPWEQYF
D: .; J: TRBJ2-4; length: 15; V: TRBV18; size: .; DNA: TGTGCCAGCTCACGGACGGGAGAGGCCAAAAACATTCAGTACTTC; CDR3: CASSRTGEAKNIQYF
D: TRBD2; J: TRBJ2-2; length: 15; V: TRBV27; size: many; DNA: TGTGCCAGCAGGAACCGGGGGGGTGGGACCGGGGAGCTGTTTTTT; CDR3: CASRNRGGGTGELFF
D: .; J: TRBJ1-1; length: 12; V: TRBV29-1; size: many; DNA: TGCAGCGCCGGACGTGCGAACACTGAAGCTTTCTTT; CDR3: CSAGRANTEAFF
D: TRBD1; J: TRBJ2-1; length: 13; V: TRBV6-2/TRBV6-3; size: many; DNA: TGTGCCAGCGGGACAGGGGACTACAATGAGCAGTTCTTC; CDR3: CASGTGDYNEQFF
D: .; J: TRBJ2-2; length: 13; V: TRBV27; size: many; DNA: TGTGCCAGCAGTCTAATGGGCAGCGGGGAGCTGTTTTTT; CDR3: CASSLMGSGELFF
D: TRBD2; J: TRBJ2-7; length: 18; V: TRBV5-1; size: many; DNA: TGCGCCAGCAGCTCCTGGGGGACTAGCGGTCACATCTCCTACGAGCAGTACTTC; CDR3: CASSSWGTSGHISYEQYF
D: .; J: TRBJ2-1; length: 13; V: TRBV28; size: many; DNA: TGTGCCAGCAGGGCGGCGGAGGGCAATGAGCAGTTCTTC; CDR3: CASRAAEGNEQFF
D: .; J: TRBJ2-7; length: 14; V: TRBV27; size: many; DNA: TGTGCCAGCAAGAGCGAGACATTAACCTACGAGCAGTACTTC; CDR3: CASKSETLTYEQYF